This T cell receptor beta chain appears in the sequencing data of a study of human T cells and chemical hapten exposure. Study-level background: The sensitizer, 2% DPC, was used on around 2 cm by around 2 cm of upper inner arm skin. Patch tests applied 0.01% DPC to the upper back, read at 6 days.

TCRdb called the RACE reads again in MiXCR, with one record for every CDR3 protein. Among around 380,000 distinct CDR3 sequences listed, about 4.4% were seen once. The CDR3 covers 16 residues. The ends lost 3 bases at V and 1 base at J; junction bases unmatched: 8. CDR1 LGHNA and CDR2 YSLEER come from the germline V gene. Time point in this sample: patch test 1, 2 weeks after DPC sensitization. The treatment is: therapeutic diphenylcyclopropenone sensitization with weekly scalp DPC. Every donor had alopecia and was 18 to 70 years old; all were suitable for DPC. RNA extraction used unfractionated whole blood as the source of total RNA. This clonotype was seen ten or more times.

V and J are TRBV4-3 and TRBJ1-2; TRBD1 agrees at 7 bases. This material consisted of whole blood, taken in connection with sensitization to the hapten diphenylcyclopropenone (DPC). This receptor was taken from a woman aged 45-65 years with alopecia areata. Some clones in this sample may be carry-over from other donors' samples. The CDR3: CASSQHRDRDNYGYTF. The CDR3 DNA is TGCGCCAGCAGCCAGCACAGGGACAGAGATAACTATGGCTACACCTTC.